One sample yielded the 13 T cell receptor beta chains listed below, sequenced in a study of spatial heterogeneity in lung cancer. Points from the study as a whole: How many expanded intratumoral alpha and beta TCRs were present tracked the tumor mutation count, which was a count of nonsynonymous mutations.

Time point here: sample taken at primary tumor resection. TCRdb re-derived calls from the 5' RACE reads in MiXCR, one entry per CDR3 protein. The sample lists some 14,000 distinct CDR3 sequences; around 5.9% were seen once. The antigens these receptors bind are not known. This material consisted of lung tumor tissue, taken at surgery. These receptors were collected from a female donor with early-stage non-small cell lung cancer.

This clonotype was detected many times. This beta chain is an off-target read within a library intended for alpha chains, so its frequency means little. The chain uses TRBV7-3 and TRBJ2-3; D is perhaps TRBD1 (6 bases). The germline V gene encodes CDR1 SGHTA and CDR2 FQGTGA. CDR3 length equals 15 residues. V gave up 2 bases and J gave up 0 bases, with 9 bases separating them. The CDR3 spells CASSLGTPSTDTQYF. CDR3 DNA sequence: TGTGCCAGCAGCTTAGGGACACCTAGCACAGATACGCAGTATTTT.

This clonotype was recorded at least ten times. This beta chain is a stray read from a library made for alpha chains; its abundance is not meaningful. Here the CDR3 DNA reads TGCAGCGTGGAGGGACAGGGGATTTGGGCTTTCTTT. It specifies CSVEGQGIWAFF. V usage is TRBV29-1 and J usage is TRBJ1-1, with TRBD1 identical over 10 bases. V lost 6 bases, J lost 11 bases, and 9 bases stayed unmatched. This CDR3 comprises 12 residues. The V gene's germline CDR1 is SQVTM and CDR2 ANQGSEA.

This clonotype was observed at least ten times. The size of this beta chain means little, since it is a stray read in a library made for alpha chains. This rearrangement joins TRBV12-5 to TRBJ2-5; weak D call: TRBD2 (6 bases). V gave up 5 bases and J gave up 7 bases, with 23 bases separating them. This CDR3 is 16 amino acids long. CDR1 and CDR2 from the germline V gene are LGHNT and FRNRAP. CDR3 sequence (DNA): TGTGCTAGTGGTCCACTGAGCAAGGAGGGGACTGCGACCCAGTACTTC. Protein sequence: CASGPLSKEGTATQYF. Full variable domain (remainder filled in from reference TRBV12-5 and TRBJ2-5): DARVTQTPRHKVTEMGQEVTMRCQPILGHNTVFWYRQTMMQGLELLAYFRNRAPLDDSGMPKDRFSAEMPDATLATLKIQPSEPRDSAVYFCASGPLSKEGTATQYFGPGTRLLVL.

This clonotype was picked up many times. Since it is a stray read in a library aimed at alpha chains, this beta chain has a size that is not meaningful. V gene TRBV16 combines with J gene TRBJ2-7; D is perhaps TRBD1 (6 bases). CDR3 length equals 15 residues. Germline CDR1 and CDR2: KGHSY and FQNENV. Deletions cut 2 bases from V and 4 bases from J, with 15 bases between. The CDR3 protein is CASSQLWTDSYEQYF. CDR3 DNA: TGTGCCAGCAGCCAACTCTGGACAGATAGTTACGAGCAGTACTTC.

This clonotype was detected many times. Since the library was made to target alpha chains, this beta chain is a stray read and its abundance is not meaningful. CDR3 amino acids: CASSFRGGFYNEQFF. The CDR3 DNA reads TGTGCCAGCAGTTTCAGGGGGGGCTTCTACAATGAGCAGTTCTTC. The chain joins TRBV12-3 or TRBV12-4 to TRBJ2-1; possibly TRBD1 or TRBD2 for D (7 bases each). Trimming removed 3 bases at V and 3 bases at J, with 12 bases between. There are 15 residues in the CDR3.

In its sample, this clonotype was seen many times. The library was prepared for alpha chains; this beta chain is a stray read, so its frequency means little. The rearrangement links TRBV10-3 to TRBJ1-1, with 7 bases lining up with TRBD1. Germline V gene data show CDR1 as ENHRY and CDR2 as SYGVKD. V was clipped by 5 bases and J by 3 bases; unmatched bases: 12. This CDR3 contains 16 residues. The chain's CDR3 is CAISSRDGTEDTEAFF. The CDR3 DNA follows: TGTGCCATCAGTAGCAGGGATGGGACAGAAGACACTGAAGCTTTCTTT.

This clonotype is categorized as medium-sized. This beta chain lies outside the target of a library built for alpha chains; its clone size means little. This chain connects TRBV6-2 or TRBV6-3 to TRBJ1-1; D is perhaps TRBD1 (5 bases). From germline, CDR1 is MNHEY and CDR2 SVGEGT. This CDR3 region has 13 residues. The V and J ends lost 7 bases and 11 bases respectively, with 20 bases between them. CDR3 loop: CASTHGSRGPAFF. The DNA of the CDR3 is TGTGCCAGCACCCACGGGTCTAGGGGTCCGGCTTTCTTT.

In its sample, this clonotype is large. For a library built for alpha chains, this beta chain is a stray read; little rests on its size. The chain couples TRBV7-2 to TRBJ1-2; 11 bases are a match to TRBD1. The J segment lost 8 bases and the V segment lost 9 bases, leaving 8 bases of the junction unmatched. This CDR3 contains 13 residues. Germline values: CDR1 SGHTA, CDR2 FQGNSA. DNA of the CDR3: TGTGCCAGGAGGACAGGGGGCGAGACGGGCTACACCTTC. This sequence encodes CARRTGGETGYTF.

This clonotype has a count of ten or more. The library was built for alpha chains, so this beta chain is an off-target read and its size means little. V and J are TRBV27 and TRBJ2-1, with 11 bases matching TRBD2. CDR1 and CDR2 from the germline V gene are MNHEY and SMNVEV (reference sequence). V was pared by 6 bases and J by 1 base, with 5 bases of the junction left unmatched. CDR3 size: 16 residues. The CDR3 reads CASRSSGGGSYNEQFF. DNA for the CDR3: TGTGCCAGCAGGAGTAGCGGGGGGGGATCCTACAATGAGCAGTTCTTC.

This clonotype was seen at least ten times. Because the library targeted alpha chains, this beta chain is an off-target read whose size means little. The CDR3 coding sequence is TGTGCCGGCTCACAGGGCCCAAGCTACGAGCAGTACTTC. Protein: CAGSQGPSYEQYF. The chain is built from TRBV7-2 and TRBJ2-7; D perhaps matches TRBD1 (6 bases). The germline CDR1 and CDR2 sequences are SGHTA and FQGNSA. The germline V and J ends were trimmed by 11 bases and 3 bases, with 17 bases remaining between them. This CDR3 spans 13 amino acids.

This clonotype is labeled hyperexpanded. This beta chain was picked up by a library intended for alpha chains and is off target, so its count carries little meaning. This sequence joins TRBV15 and TRBJ2-1; no clear D gene. The CDR3 length is 15 residues. Germline assignment: CDR1 LNHNV and CDR2 YYDKDF (reference sequence). V was trimmed by 2 bases and J by 0 bases, leaving 8 bases between them. CDR3 protein: CATSRMRPSYNEQFF. The CDR3 DNA reads TGTGCCACCAGCAGAATGCGGCCCTCCTACAATGAGCAGTTCTTC.

In its sample, this clonotype was seen many times. The library was designed around alpha chains, so this beta chain is a stray read whose abundance carries little weight. The chain employs TRBV2 and TRBJ2-1; 9 bases agree with TRBD1. The length of the CDR3 is 13 residues. V dropped 7 bases and J dropped 12; count of bases not matched to a gene: 10. Germline-derived CDR1 and CDR2 are SNHLY and FYNNEI. The CDR3 is CASNTYGQGWQFF. The CDR3 DNA follows: TGTGCCAGCAATACCTATGGACAGGGGTGGCAGTTCTTC. Based on the CDR3 plus reference TRBV2 and TRBJ2-1, the full variable domain is EPEVTQTPSHQVTQMGQEVILRCVPISNHLYFYWYRQILGQKVEFLVSFYNNEISEKSEIFDDQFSVERPDGSNFTLKIRSTKLEDSAMYFCASNTYGQGWQFFGPGTRLTVL.

This clonotype was observed many times. This beta chain represents an off-target read in a library built for alpha chains; its size is of limited meaning. This chain connects TRBV20-1 to TRBJ1-3; D is undetermined. CDR3 length: 15 residues. Germline values: CDR1 DFQATT, CDR2 SNEGSKA (reference sequence). Trimming removed 6 bases from V and 0 bases from J, with 15 bases in between. CDR3 sequence: CSASYPQLSGNTIYF. The CDR3 DNA is TGCAGTGCCAGTTATCCACAACTCTCTGGAAACACCATATATTTT.